The TCR beta chain under discussion was sequenced for a study of T cell responses to AZD1222 COVID-19 vaccine. The study, taken as a whole, reports: CD4 TCRs associated with vaccination spanned spike, dominating at 160-218 and 743-854. Donors skewed white British and female; clonal diversity was possibly underestimated.

On this clone itself: What it recognizes is unknown.

Generated by immunoSEQ multiplex PCR, the TCRdb table keeps only in-frame clones and is missing some. The table includes 100,000 to 150,000 clones, 80% to 90% detected once. The germline V gene encodes CDR1 MDHEN and CDR2 SYDVKM. The V and J ends lost 5 bases and 0 bases, in that order; junction bases with no gene match: 9. This CDR3 has 17 amino acids. This chain joins TRBV28 and TRBJ2-3; the match to TRBD2 covers 9 bases. This receptor was obtained from an adult in good health. The sample consisted of peripheral blood, taken on day 0 of AZD1222 vaccination. CDR3 sequence: CASSVSGGGYSTDTQYF. The CDR3 DNA is TGTGCCAGCAGTGTTAGCGGGGGCGGATATAGCACAGATACGCAGTATTTT.